This TCR beta chain appears in the sequencing data of a study of blood T cell repertoires in COVID-19. Study-level background: Sample material is recorded as cDNA or gDNA derived from T cells, B-cell-depleted T cells, or PBMCs.

Original analysis: Amplification with reference gene primers provided the estimates of nucleated cell counts. TCRdb's copy holds only in-frame clones and misses some; the assay was immunoSEQ multiplex PCR. The V and J calls and the clone size are those of that table, but D and trimming were determined from the DNA. The table records roughly 68,000 clones, roughly 80% of them present only once. This CDR3 comprises 18 residues. With 0 bases clipped from V and 3 bases from J, the junction kept 10 bases outside the gene matches. From germline, CDR1 is LGHDT and CDR2 YNNKEL (reference sequence). This sequence joins TRBV3-1 (or the pseudogene TRBV3-2) and TRBJ2-2; 7 nucleotides line up with TRBD2. Sequenced: peripheral blood. This sequence originates from a man aged 45-60 years with active COVID-19. CDR3 loop: CASSQDGEGGGDTGELFF. DNA of the CDR3: TGTGCCAGCAGCCAAGATGGGGAGGGAGGCGGGGACACCGGGGAGCTGTTTTTT.